This TCR beta chain was observed in a study of graft-versus-host responses after intestinal transplantation. Looking at the study overall: Following induction with anti-thymocyte globulin, all recipients were given tacrolimus and steroids for about 3 years.

CDR1 and CDR2 (germline): SGHRS, YFSETQ. Trimming left V 4 bases short and J 5 bases short, with 25 bases between. The CDR3 runs 19 residues. Clones were read by immunoSEQ multiplex PCR, and TCRdb kept only the in-frame ones, dropping some. The sample consists of about 69,000 clones, 92% of them appearing once. The chain joins TRBV5-1 to TRBJ1-6, with a weak D call TRBD1 (5 bases). The sequences come from bone marrow, collected around 730 days after intestinal transplantation. The sequence was obtained from a human patient who received an intestinal transplant, so some T cells may come from the graft donor. CDR3 protein: CASSATPVGGRWNNSPLHF. Written as DNA, the CDR3 is TGCGCCAGCAGCGCCACCCCGGTGGGGGGTCGGTGGAATAATTCACCCCTCCACTTT.